This TCR beta chain was sequenced during a study of T-cell memory formation after mild COVID-19. Study summary: Largely, the TCR clusters proved donor specific.

V lost 6 bases and J lost 0; bases outside the gene matches: 3. The CDR3 contains 15 residues. Per the germline V gene, CDR1 is SGHAT and CDR2 is FQNNGV. TCR alpha and TCR beta cDNA libraries with sample barcodes and UMIs came from 5'RACE using constant-segment primers. TCRdb called the 5' RACE reads again in MiXCR, with one record for every CDR3 protein. There are about 350,000 distinct CDR3 sequences in the sample; about 13% occur only once, and roughly 20% lies in the top ten. This clonotype came up a few times. Antigen unknown. Study-level findings and limits: CD4+ clones that contracted lay mainly in CM and EM; CD8+ ones lay in EMRA. Pre-infection memory showed some responding clones, and this suggested that cross-reactive memory joined.

The gene calls are TRBV11-2 and TRBJ1-5; 9 nucleotides align to TRBD1. Sequencing used PBMCs or a T cell subset sorted from them (not recorded which). This sequence originates from a young man who had mild COVID-19 (a few samples of this study predate the infection). Cell type and time point are not known. For the CDR3, the DNA is TGTGCCAGCAGTCGGGACAGGGATAGCAATCAGCCCCAGCATTTT. Encoded protein: CASSRDRDSNQPQHF.